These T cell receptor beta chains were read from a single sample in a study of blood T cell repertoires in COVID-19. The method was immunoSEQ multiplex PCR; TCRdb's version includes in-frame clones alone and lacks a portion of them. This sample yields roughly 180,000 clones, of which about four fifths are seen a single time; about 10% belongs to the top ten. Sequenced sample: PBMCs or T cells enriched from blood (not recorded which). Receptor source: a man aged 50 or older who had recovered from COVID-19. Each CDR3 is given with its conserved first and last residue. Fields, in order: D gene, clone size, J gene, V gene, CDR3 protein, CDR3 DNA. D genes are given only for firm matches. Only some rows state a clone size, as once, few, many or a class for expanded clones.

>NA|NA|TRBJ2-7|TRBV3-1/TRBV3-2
CASSLRDISPEAYEQYF
TGTGCCAGCAGCCTCCGGGACATTTCACCCGAGGCCTACGAGCAGTACTTC
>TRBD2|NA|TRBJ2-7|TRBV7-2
CASRDTSGGPYEQYF
TGTGCCAGCAGAGACACTAGCGGGGGGCCCTACGAGCAGTACTTC
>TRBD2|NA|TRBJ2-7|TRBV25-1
CASSEVLAGVEYF
TGTGCCAGCAGTGAAGTGCTAGCGGGGGTTGAGTACTTC
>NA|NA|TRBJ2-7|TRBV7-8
CASSFDENSYEQYF
TGTGCCAGCAGCTTCGATGAGAACTCCTACGAGCAGTACTTC
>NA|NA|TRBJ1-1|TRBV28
CATIPRGTEAFF
TGTGCCACCATTCCCCGGGGGACTGAAGCTTTCTTT
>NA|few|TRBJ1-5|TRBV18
CASSAVNQPQHF
TGTGCCAGCTCGGCAGTTAATCAGCCCCAGCATTTT
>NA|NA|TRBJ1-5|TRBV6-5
CASSFQGGNQPQHF
TGTGCCAGCAGCTTCCAGGGTGGCAATCAGCCCCAGCATTTT
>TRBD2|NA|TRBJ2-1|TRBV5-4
CASSFGGRAYNEQFF
TGTGCCAGCAGCTTCGGCGGGAGGGCCTACAATGAGCAGTTCTTC
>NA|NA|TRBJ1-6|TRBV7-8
CASSLAGQPSSYNSPLHF
TGTGCCAGCAGCTTAGCCGGACAACCCAGCTCCTATAATTCACCCCTCCACTTT
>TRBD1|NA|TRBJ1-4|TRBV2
CASSVTGAGSLGFEKLFF
TGTGCCAGCAGCGTAACAGGGGCCGGCTCTTTAGGGTTTGAAAAACTGTTTTTT
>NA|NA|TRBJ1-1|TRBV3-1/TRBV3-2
CASSRSEGTEAFF
TGTGCCAGCAGCCGATCGGAGGGCACTGAAGCTTTCTTT
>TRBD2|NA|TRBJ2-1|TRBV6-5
CASTPAGGPGEQFF
TGTGCCAGCACCCCAGCGGGAGGGCCCGGTGAGCAGTTCTTC
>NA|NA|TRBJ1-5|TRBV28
CASSWTVNQPQHF
TGTGCCAGCAGTTGGACAGTAAATCAGCCCCAGCATTTT
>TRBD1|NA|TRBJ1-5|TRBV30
CAWSHGTGHQPQHF
TGTGCCTGGAGCCATGGGACAGGGCATCAGCCCCAGCATTTT
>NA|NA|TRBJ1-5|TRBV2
CASSEARGRNQPQHF
TGTGCCAGCAGTGAAGCTCGAGGCAGAAATCAGCCCCAGCATTTT
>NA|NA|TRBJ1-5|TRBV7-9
CASSLNSNQPQHF
TGTGCCAGCAGCCTTAATAGCAATCAGCCCCAGCATTTT
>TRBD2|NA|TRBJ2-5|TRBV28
CASNRGGARETQYF
TGTGCCAGCAACCGCGGGGGGGCCAGAGAGACCCAGTACTTC
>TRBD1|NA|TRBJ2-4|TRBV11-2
CASSIGGAKNIQYF
TGTGCCAGCAGCATAGGGGGCGCCAAAAACATTCAGTACTTC
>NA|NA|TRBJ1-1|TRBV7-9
CASSPRAGTNTEAFF
TGTGCCAGCAGCCCGAGGGCGGGGACGAACACTGAAGCTTTCTTT
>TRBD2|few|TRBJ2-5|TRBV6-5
CASIRSGRQETQYF
TGTGCCAGCATCCGTAGCGGGAGACAAGAGACCCAGTACTTC
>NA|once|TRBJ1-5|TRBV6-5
CASSAGEYDQPQHF
TGTGCCAGCAGCGCAGGGGAGTATGATCAGCCCCAGCATTTT
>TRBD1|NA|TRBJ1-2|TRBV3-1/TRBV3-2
CASSQGRQGGNYGYTF
TGTGCCAGCAGCCAAGGACGACAGGGGGGGAACTATGGCTACACCTTC